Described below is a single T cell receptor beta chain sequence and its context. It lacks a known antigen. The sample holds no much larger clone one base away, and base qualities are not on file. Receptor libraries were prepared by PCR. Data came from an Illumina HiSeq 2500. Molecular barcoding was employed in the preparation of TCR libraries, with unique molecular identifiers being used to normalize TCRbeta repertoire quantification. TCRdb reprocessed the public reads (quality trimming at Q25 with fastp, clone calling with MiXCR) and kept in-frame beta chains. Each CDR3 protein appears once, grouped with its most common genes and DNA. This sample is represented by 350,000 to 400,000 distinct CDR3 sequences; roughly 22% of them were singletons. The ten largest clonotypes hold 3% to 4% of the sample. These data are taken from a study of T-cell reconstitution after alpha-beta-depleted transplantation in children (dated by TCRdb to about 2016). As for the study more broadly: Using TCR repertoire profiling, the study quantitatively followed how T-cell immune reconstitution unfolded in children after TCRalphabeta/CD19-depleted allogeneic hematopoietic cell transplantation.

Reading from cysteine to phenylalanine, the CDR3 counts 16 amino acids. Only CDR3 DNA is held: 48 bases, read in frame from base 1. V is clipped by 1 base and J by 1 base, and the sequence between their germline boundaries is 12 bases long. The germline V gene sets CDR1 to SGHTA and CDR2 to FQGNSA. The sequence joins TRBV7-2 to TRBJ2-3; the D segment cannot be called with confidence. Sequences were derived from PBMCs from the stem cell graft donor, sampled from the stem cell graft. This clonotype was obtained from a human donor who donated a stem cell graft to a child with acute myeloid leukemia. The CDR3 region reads CASSLGLRRGTDTQYF. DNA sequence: TGTGCCAGCAGCTTAGGTCTACGGAGAGGCACAGATACGCAGTATTTT.